The 26 T cell receptor beta chains presented below share a single source sample, sequenced in a study of OX40 agonist ivuxolimab in advanced cancers. The repertoire was sequenced with immunoSEQ multiplex PCR; TCRdb's copy has only in-frame clones and lacks some. The table shows under 100,000 clones, with 89% occurring only once. This sample comprised CD4+ or CD8+ T cells sorted from blood, obtained in a trial of the OX40 agonist ivuxolimab. These TCRs come from an adult with an advanced solid tumor such as melanoma, head and neck, liver or kidney cancer.

V and J are TRBV2 and TRBJ1-2; TRBD1 matches 9 bases. Looked up from germline, CDR1 is SNHLY and CDR2 is FYNNEI. V gave up 6 bases and J gave up 0 bases; unmatched junction bases: 5. This CDR3 contains 15 residues. The CDR3 sequence is CASRTGGPSNYGYTF. DNA of the CDR3: TGTGCCAGCAGGACAGGGGGGCCCTCTAACTATGGCTACACCTTC.

The rearrangement uses TRBV6-5 and TRBJ2-7, with 9 bases that match TRBD1. V was clipped by 6 bases and J by 2 bases; unmatched bases: 8. CDR1 MNHEY and CDR2 SVGAGI come from the germline V gene. The CDR3 runs to 15 residues. The CDR3 nucleotides are TGTGCCAGCAGCCCCAGGAGACAGGGGGCCTACGAGCAGTACTTC. Translated, it gives CASSPRRQGAYEQYF.

The rearrangement links TRBV4-3 to TRBJ1-2; D remains ambiguous. The CDR3 extends over 15 amino acids. V was trimmed by 3 bases and J by 5 bases, leaving 16 bases between them. Germline CDR1 reads LGHNA; CDR2 reads YSLEER. CDR3 nucleotide sequence: TGCGCCAGCAGCCACGGAACAGAAACGGGTTATGGCTACACCTTC. Protein sequence: CASSHGTETGYGYTF.

The chain joins TRBV6-6 to TRBJ1-2; 8 nucleotides line up with TRBD1. The V gene's germline CDR1 is MNHNY and CDR2 SVGAGI (reference sequence). V shed 8 bases, J shed 4 bases, and the junction held 15 bases outside the gene matches. The CDR3 contains 16 residues. CDR3: CASGESGGAGVYGYTF. DNA for the CDR3: TGTGCCAGCGGAGAATCAGGGGGCGCCGGGGTCTATGGCTACACCTTC.

The gene calls are TRBV18 and TRBJ1-1; 7 bases map to TRBD1. The germline V gene encodes CDR1 KGHSH and CDR2 LQKENI. V was clipped by 0 bases and J by 3 bases; unmatched bases: 7. This CDR3 comprises 16 residues. CDR3 in amino acids: CASSPPGGRGDTEAFF. DNA of the CDR3: TGTGCCAGCTCACCACCGGGGGGCAGGGGGGACACTGAAGCTTTCTTT.

V usage is TRBV7-3 and J usage is TRBJ1-1; 10 nucleotides match TRBD1. Germline V gene lookup returns CDR1 SGHTA and CDR2 FQGTGA. The J segment lost 5 bases and the V segment lost 5 bases, leaving 8 bases of the junction unmatched. The CDR3 is made up of 15 amino acids. For the CDR3, the DNA is TGTGCCAGCAGCCCCGAGACAGGGGGCTGGACTGAAGCTTTCTTT. This encodes CASSPETGGWTEAFF.

The rearrangement uses TRBV18 and TRBJ2-5; D remains ambiguous. This CDR3 contains 12 residues. Trimming left V 6 bases short and J 1 base short, with 6 bases between. Germline-derived CDR1 and CDR2 are KGHSH and LQKENI. DNA of the CDR3: TGTGCCAGCTCTCCTCCCCAAGAGACCCAGTACTTC. This encodes CASSPPQETQYF.

The chain is built from TRBV28 and TRBJ1-5; weak D call: TRBD1 (5 bases). Germline V lookup: CDR1 MDHEN, CDR2 SYDVKM. The CDR3 is 15 residues long. Trimming pared 6 bases from V and 2 bases from J, leaving 14 bases between. The CDR3 reads CASRRGGAGNQPQHF. CDR3 in DNA: TGTGCCAGCAGAAGGGGAGGGGCGGGCAATCAGCCCCAGCATTTT.

This chain uses TRBV7-9 with TRBJ2-1; D may be TRBD2 (5 bases). The CDR3 length is 18 residues. Germline assignment: CDR1 SEHNR and CDR2 FQNEAQ (reference sequence). With 2 bases removed from V and 5 bases from J, the gap between germline ends came to 22 bases. CDR3 nucleotides: TGTGCCAGCAGCTTAATCTTTGTTCGGAGGTCCCTCAACAATGAGCAGTTCTTC. Encoded protein: CASSLIFVRRSLNNEQFF.

CDR3 DNA sequence: TGTGCCAGTAGTATCACGGGATACGAGGGGGCACTCCAACCACCCTACGAGCAGTACTTC. Residues: CASSITGYEGALQPPYEQYF. The V call is TRBV19, the J call TRBJ2-7, with 7 bases lining up with TRBD1. V lost 3 bases to trimming and J lost 2 bases; unmatched junction nucleotides: 22. Germline CDR1 is LNHDA and CDR2 is SQIVND (reference sequence). The CDR3 contains 20 residues.

The chain carries TRBV5-8 and TRBJ1-6; D remains ambiguous. The germline V gene encodes CDR1 SGHTS and CDR2 YDEGEE. Trimming pared 4 bases from V and 10 bases from J, leaving 9 bases between. The length of the CDR3 is 12 residues. This CDR3 reads CASSRLHSPLHF. The DNA of the CDR3 is TGTGCCAGCAGCCGACTCCACTCACCCCTCCACTTT.

This clone appeared a single time. The CDR3 DNA is TGCAGCTCCGGGTCCGGGACCGCGCCTTCAGAGCAGTACTTC. This translates into CSSGSGTAPSEQYF. The chain links TRBV29-1 to TRBJ2-7; possibly TRBD1 or TRBD2 for D (5 bases each). CDR1 SQVTM and CDR2 ANQGSEA come from the germline V gene. The CDR3 consists of 14 residues. V shed 8 bases and J shed 7 bases, with 24 bases lying between them.

The V and J genes are TRBV7-8 and TRBJ1-4; D is possibly TRBD1 (5 bases). Trimming stripped 2 bases from V and 6 bases from J, with 10 bases between. This CDR3 comprises 14 residues. Per the germline V gene, CDR1 is SGHVS and CDR2 is FQNEAQ. As DNA, the CDR3 is TGTGCCAGCAGCTTACTGGACACCCATGAAAAACTGTTTTTT. It codes for CASSLLDTHEKLFF.

This rearrangement joins TRBV18 to TRBJ2-2; D uncertain. Per the germline V gene, CDR1 is KGHSH and CDR2 is LQKENI. The CDR3 loop spans 15 amino acids. Trimming removed 3 bases at V and 0 bases at J, with 8 bases between. The CDR3 sequence: CASSPGGTNTGELFF. The CDR3 nucleotides read TGTGCCAGCTCACCGGGTGGAACGAACACCGGGGAGCTGTTTTTT.

The V call is TRBV7-9, the J call TRBJ2-3; perhaps TRBD2 as D (6 bases). Germline CDR1 SEHNR, CDR2 FQNEAQ (reference sequence). The CDR3 is 15 residues long. V was clipped by 0 bases and J by 4 bases, with 11 bases between them. This CDR3 reads CASSLASGTSDTQYF. The CDR3 DNA follows: TGTGCCAGCAGCTTAGCATCAGGGACTTCAGATACGCAGTATTTT.

This chain links TRBV7-2 with TRBJ1-1, with unresolved D. CDR1 is SGHTA and CDR2 is FQGNSA in the germline V gene. This CDR3 is built from 13 residues. The germline V and J ends were trimmed by 0 bases and 5 bases, with 7 bases remaining between them. The CDR3 protein is CASSLAPGTEAFF. In nucleotides, the CDR3 is TGTGCCAGCAGCTTAGCCCCCGGAACTGAAGCTTTCTTT.

The chain links TRBV6-5 to TRBJ1-2, with 8 nucleotides matching TRBD1. CDR3 length: 15 residues. The V gene end was trimmed by 0 bases and the J gene end by 6 bases; junction bases not matched to a gene: 6. Per the germline V gene, CDR1 is MNHEY and CDR2 is SVGAGI. The CDR3 here is CASSYSTGEKDGYTF. DNA of the CDR3: TGTGCCAGCAGTTACTCGACAGGGGAGAAGGATGGCTACACCTTC.

The genes are TRBV7-9 and TRBJ1-1, with D perhaps matching TRBD1 (6 bases). Per the germline V gene, CDR1 is SEHNR and CDR2 is FQNEAQ (reference sequence). V shed 7 bases and J shed 5 bases, with 20 bases lying between them. The CDR3 is 15 amino acids. This CDR3 is CASNPQSDSKTEAFF. The CDR3 bases are TGTGCCAGCAACCCCCAGTCGGACAGTAAAACTGAAGCTTTCTTT.

The chain joins TRBV2 to TRBJ2-3; the D gene is possibly TRBD2 (6 bases). The V end lost 7 bases, the J end lost 4 bases, and 12 bases lay between the germline ends. The CDR3 has 13 residues. The germline V gene has CDR1 SNHLY and CDR2 FYNNEI. The CDR3 coding sequence is TGTGCCAGCAACGCGCGGGGATCAGATACGCAGTATTTT. It encodes CASNARGSDTQYF.

This chain links TRBV5-1 with TRBJ1-5; D unresolved. Between the trimmed V and J ends, which lost 0 bases and 1 base, there was a span of 8 bases. CDR1 and CDR2 from the germline V gene are SGHRS and YFSETQ. This CDR3 has 15 residues. CDR3 bases: TGCGCCAGCAGCTTGGGGCAGTTGAGCAATCAGCCCCAGCATTTT. Translated: CASSLGQLSNQPQHF.

The chain has TRBV19 and TRBJ1-1; D not resolved. V lost 5 bases and J 3 bases, leaving 13 bases between the germline ends. CDR1 and CDR2 (germline): LNHDA, SQIVND (reference sequence). CDR3 size: 14 residues. Here the CDR3 reads CASSEQQRYTEAFF. In DNA form, the CDR3 reads TGTGCCAGTAGTGAACAGCAAAGGTACACTGAAGCTTTCTTT.

The chain carries TRBV19 and TRBJ2-3; 7 bases fit TRBD2. The J segment lost 8 bases and the V segment lost 0 bases, leaving 8 bases of the junction unmatched. The CDR3 extends over 15 amino acids. CDR1 LNHDA and CDR2 SQIVND come from the germline V gene (reference sequence). This CDR3 is CASSIDLAGAGTQYF. CDR3 nucleotides: TGTGCCAGTAGTATAGATTTAGCGGGTGCGGGTACGCAGTATTTT.

In DNA form, the CDR3 reads TGTGCCAGCAGCTTAAACGGCCAGGGGAATCCTGGGGCCCAGTACTTC. This codes for CASSLNGQGNPGAQYF. V usage is TRBV7-2 and J usage is TRBJ2-5, with D possibly being TRBD1 (6 bases). The V gene lost 2 bases and the J gene lost 9 bases, with 22 bases spanning the gap. CDR1 is SGHTA, CDR2 FQGNSA, per germline. The CDR3 loop spans 16 amino acids. The entire variable domain, with the rest obtained from reference TRBV7-2 and TRBJ2-5, is as follows: GAGVSQSPSNKVTEKGKDVELRCDPISGHTALYWYRQSLGQGLEFLIYFQGNSAPDKSGLPSDRFSAERTGGSVSTLTIQRTQQEDSAVYLCASSLNGQGNPGAQYFGPGTRLLVL.

This clone occurred once. The chain uses TRBV7-9 and TRBJ2-2, with 16 nucleotides matching TRBD2. The CDR3 has 17 residues. Germline lookup yields CDR1 SEHNR and CDR2 FQNEAQ (reference sequence). Unmatched junction bases numbered 6, after V lost 4 bases and J lost 7 bases. CDR3 DNA: TGTGCCAGCAGCTCGGGACTAGCGGGGGGGCCCAACGGGGAGCTGTTTTTT. Encoded protein: CASSSGLAGGPNGELFF.

The rearrangement links TRBV30 to TRBJ2-7, with D uncertain. The V gene's germline CDR1 is GTSNPN and CDR2 SVGIG (reference sequence). This CDR3 has 14 amino acids. V was cut by 3 bases and J by 3 bases, with 15 bases left in between. This chain's CDR3 is CAWSVRTSRYEQYF. CDR3 coding DNA: TGTGCCTGGAGCGTAAGGACCTCCCGCTACGAGCAGTACTTC.

The CDR3 here is CASQNLAGESDTQYF. CDR3 nucleotide sequence: TGTGCCAGCCAAAATCTAGCGGGAGAATCAGATACGCAGTATTTT. The rearrangement uses TRBV7-2 and TRBJ2-3; TRBD2 aligns across 10 bases. Germline-derived CDR1 and CDR2 are SGHTA and FQGNSA. Trimming cost V 8 bases and J 4 bases; bases outside gene matches: 9. CDR3 length: 15 amino acids. Looking up the rest from reference TRBV7-2 and TRBJ2-3 gives the full variable domain: GAGVSQSPSNKVTEKGKDVELRCDPISGHTALYWYRQSLGQGLEFLIYFQGNSAPDKSGLPSDRFSAERTGGSVSTLTIQRTQQEDSAVYLCASQNLAGESDTQYFGPGTRLTVL.